This passage covers 3 T cell receptor beta chains from one sample sequenced in a study of cytomegalovirus exposure and HLA in healthy donors. PCR used 60 Vbeta primers and 13 Jbeta primers. Only in-frame clones appear in the TCRdb table, and some are missing; sequencing was by immunoSEQ multiplex PCR. In the table there are around 150,000 clones, 70% to 90% of which are singletons. The specimen sequenced was PBMCs. Source of these receptors: a woman between 18 and 29 years old in good health and CMV-seronegative.

The J gene is TRBJ2-1, the V gene TRBV7-3; TRBD2 matches 13 bases. Germline V gene data show CDR1 as SGHTA and CDR2 as FQGTGA. With 5 bases clipped from V and 8 bases from J, the junction kept 6 bases outside the gene matches. The CDR3 is made up of 15 amino acids. The DNA of the CDR3 is TGTGCCAGCAGCCTCGGGACTAGCGGGATAGATGAGCAGTTCTTC. This translates into CASSLGTSGIDEQFF.

CDR3 in amino acids: CSVARDRGNTIYF. CDR3 coding DNA: TGCAGCGTTGCTCGGGACAGGGGAAACACCATATATTTT. The chain employs TRBV29-1 and TRBJ1-3; TRBD1 matches 8 bases. The CDR3 covers 13 residues. Trimming took 4 bases from V and 4 from J; bases not matched to a gene: 3. Germline V gene sequence: CDR1 SQVTM, CDR2 ANQGSEA. Using reference TRBV29-1 and TRBJ1-3 for the parts outside the CDR3, the full variable domain is SAVISQKPSRDICQRGTSLTIQCQVDSQVTMMFWYRQQPGQSLTLIATANQGSEATYESGFVIDKFPISRPNLTFSTLTVSNMSPEDSSIYLCSVARDRGNTIYFGEGSWLTVV.

As DNA, the CDR3 is TGTGCCAGCAGCCAAGAAAGGGGGTCCCCCTACGAGCAGTACTTC. It is translated as CASSQERGSPYEQYF. The chain uses TRBV4-2 and TRBJ2-7, with TRBD1 as a possible D gene (6 bases). The germline gives CDR1 LGHNA, CDR2 YNFKEQ. Trimming removed 0 bases at V and 2 bases at J, with 11 bases between. There are 15 residues in the CDR3.